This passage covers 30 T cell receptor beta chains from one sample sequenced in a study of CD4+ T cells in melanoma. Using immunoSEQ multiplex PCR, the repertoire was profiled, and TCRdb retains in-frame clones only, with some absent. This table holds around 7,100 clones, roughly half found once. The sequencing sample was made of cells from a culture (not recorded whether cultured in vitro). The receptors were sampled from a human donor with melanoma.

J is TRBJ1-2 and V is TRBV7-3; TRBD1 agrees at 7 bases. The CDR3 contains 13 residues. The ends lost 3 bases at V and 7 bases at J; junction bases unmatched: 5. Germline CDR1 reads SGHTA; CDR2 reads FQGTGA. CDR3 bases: TGTGCCAGCAGCTTCCAGGGGGGCAGTGGCTACACCTTC. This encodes CASSFQGGSGYTF. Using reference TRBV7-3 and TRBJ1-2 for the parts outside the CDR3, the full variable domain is GAGVSQTPSNKVTEKGKYVELRCDPISGHTALYWYRQSLGQGPEFLIYFQGTGAADDSGLPNDRFFAVRPEGSVSTLKIQRTERGDSAVYLCASSFQGGSGYTFGSGTRLTVV.

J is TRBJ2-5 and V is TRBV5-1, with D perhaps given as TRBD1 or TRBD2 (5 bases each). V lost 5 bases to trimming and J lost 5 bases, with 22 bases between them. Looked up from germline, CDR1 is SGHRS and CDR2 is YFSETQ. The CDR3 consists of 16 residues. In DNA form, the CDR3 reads TGCGCCAGCAGAGCTAACCTCAGGGAGATCCGGGAGACCCAGTACTTC. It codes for CASRANLREIRETQYF.

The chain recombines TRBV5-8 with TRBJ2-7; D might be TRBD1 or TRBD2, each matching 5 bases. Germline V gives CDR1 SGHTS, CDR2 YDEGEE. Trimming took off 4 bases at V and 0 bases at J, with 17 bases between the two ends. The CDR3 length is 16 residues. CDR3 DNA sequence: TGTGCCAGCAGCCGGACTTATGGGACCAGCTCCTACGAGCAGTACTTC. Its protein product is CASSRTYGTSSYEQYF.

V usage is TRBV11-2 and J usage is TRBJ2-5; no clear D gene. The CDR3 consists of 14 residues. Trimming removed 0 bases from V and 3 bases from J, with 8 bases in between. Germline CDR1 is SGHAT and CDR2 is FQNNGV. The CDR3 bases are TGTGCCAGCAGCTTAGACCGGGTAAAAGAGACCCAGTACTTC. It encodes CASSLDRVKETQYF.

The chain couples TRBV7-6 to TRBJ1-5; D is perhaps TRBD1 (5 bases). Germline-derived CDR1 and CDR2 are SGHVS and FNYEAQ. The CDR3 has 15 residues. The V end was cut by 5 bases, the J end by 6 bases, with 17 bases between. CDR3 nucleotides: TGTGCCAGCAGCGTTAGTGGGGGATTCGGTCAGCCCCAGCATTTT. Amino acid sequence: CASSVSGGFGQPQHF.

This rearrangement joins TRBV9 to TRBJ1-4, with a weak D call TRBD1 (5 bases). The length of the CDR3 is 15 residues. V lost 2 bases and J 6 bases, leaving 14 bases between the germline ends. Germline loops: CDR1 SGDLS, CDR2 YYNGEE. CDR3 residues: CASSVSGTNHEKLFF. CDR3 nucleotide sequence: TGTGCCAGCAGCGTTTCAGGGACTAACCATGAAAAACTGTTTTTT. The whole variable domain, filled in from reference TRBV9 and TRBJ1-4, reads DSGVTQTPKHLITATGQRVTLRCSPRSGDLSVYWYQQSLDQGLQFLIQYYNGEERAKGNILERFSAQQFPDLHSELNLSSLELGDSALYFCASSVSGTNHEKLFFGSGTQLSVL.

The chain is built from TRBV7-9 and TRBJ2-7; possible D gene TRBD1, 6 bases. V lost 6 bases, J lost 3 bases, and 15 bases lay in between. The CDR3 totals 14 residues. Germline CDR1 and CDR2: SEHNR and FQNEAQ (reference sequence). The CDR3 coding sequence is TGTGCCAGCAGAGAACAGGGCTCCCTCTACGAGCAGTACTTC. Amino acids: CASREQGSLYEQYF.

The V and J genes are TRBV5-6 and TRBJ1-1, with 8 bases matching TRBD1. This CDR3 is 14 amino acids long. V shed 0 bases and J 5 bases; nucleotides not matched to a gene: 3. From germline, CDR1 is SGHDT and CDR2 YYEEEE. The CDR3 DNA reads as TGTGCCAGCAGCTTGGCAGGGGGCGTGACTGAAGCTTTCTTT. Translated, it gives CASSLAGGVTEAFF.

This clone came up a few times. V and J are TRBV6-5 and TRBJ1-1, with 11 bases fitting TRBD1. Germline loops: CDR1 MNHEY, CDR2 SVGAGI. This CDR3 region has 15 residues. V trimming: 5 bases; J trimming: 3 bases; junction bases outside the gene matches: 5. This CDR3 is CASSGQGAGDTEAFF. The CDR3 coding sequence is TGTGCCAGCAGTGGACAGGGGGCTGGTGACACTGAAGCTTTCTTT.

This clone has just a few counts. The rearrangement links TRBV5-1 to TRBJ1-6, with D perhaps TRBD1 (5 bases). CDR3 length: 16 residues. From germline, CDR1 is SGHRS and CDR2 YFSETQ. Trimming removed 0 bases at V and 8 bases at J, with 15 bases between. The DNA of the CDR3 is TGCGCCAGCAGCTTGGGGCCGCAGGGTGATGATTCACCCCTCCACTTT. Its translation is CASSLGPQGDDSPLHF.

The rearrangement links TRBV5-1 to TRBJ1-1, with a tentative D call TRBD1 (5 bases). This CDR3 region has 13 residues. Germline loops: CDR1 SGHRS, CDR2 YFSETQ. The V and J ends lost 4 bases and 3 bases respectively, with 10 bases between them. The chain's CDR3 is CASSPQGYTEAFF. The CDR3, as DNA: TGCGCCAGCAGCCCGCAGGGTTACACTGAAGCTTTCTTT.

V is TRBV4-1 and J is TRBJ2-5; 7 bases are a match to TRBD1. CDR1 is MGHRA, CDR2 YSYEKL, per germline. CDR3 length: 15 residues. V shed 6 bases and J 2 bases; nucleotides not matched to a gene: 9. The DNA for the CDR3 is TGCGCCAGCAGTCCGGATTGGGGACAGCAAGAGACCCAGTACTTC. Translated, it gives CASSPDWGQQETQYF.

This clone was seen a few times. CDR3 bases: TGTGCCAGCAGTGTACCCCAGGGCTCCACCCAGTACTTC. It is translated as CASSVPQGSTQYF. The V gene is TRBV6-1, the J gene TRBJ2-5; D is possibly TRBD1 (5 bases). V was cut by 4 bases and J by 8 bases, with 14 bases left in between. Germline V CDR1 and CDR2: MNHNS, SASEGT. The CDR3 totals 13 residues.

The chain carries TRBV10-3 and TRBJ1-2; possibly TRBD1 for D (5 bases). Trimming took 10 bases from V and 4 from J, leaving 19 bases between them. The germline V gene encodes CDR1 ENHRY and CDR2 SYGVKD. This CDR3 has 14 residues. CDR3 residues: CATRSDGASYGYTF. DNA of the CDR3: TGTGCCACCCGATCGGACGGGGCCAGCTATGGCTACACCTTC.

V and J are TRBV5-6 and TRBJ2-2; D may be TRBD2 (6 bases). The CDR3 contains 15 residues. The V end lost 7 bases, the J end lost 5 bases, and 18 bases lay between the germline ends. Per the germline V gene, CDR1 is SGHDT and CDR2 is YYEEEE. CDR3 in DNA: TGTGCCAGCGACCACTACGGGGGAAGAACCGGGGAGCTGTTTTTT. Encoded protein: CASDHYGGRTGELFF. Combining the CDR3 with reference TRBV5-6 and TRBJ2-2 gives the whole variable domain DAGVTQSPTHLIKTRGQQVTLRCSPKSGHDTVSWYQQALGQGPQFIFQYYEEEERQRGNFPDRFSGHQFPNYSSELNVNALLLGDSALYLCASDHYGGRTGELFFGEGSRLTVL.

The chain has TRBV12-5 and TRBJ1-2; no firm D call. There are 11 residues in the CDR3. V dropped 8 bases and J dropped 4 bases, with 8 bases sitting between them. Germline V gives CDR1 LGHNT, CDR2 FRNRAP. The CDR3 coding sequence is TGTGCTAGTTCTGTAGGCTATGGCTACACCTTC. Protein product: CASSVGYGYTF.

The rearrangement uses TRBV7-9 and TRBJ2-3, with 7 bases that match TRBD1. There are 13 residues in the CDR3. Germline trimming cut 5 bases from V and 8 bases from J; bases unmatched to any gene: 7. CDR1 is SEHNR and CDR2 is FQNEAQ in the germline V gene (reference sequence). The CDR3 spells CASSIKGAATQYF. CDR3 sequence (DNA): TGTGCCAGCAGCATAAAGGGGGCGGCTACGCAGTATTTT.

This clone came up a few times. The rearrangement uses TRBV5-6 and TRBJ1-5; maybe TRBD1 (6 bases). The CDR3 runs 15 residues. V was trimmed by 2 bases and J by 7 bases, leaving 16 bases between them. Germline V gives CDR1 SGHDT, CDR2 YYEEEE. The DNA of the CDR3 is TGTGCCAGCAGCTTCTTCTCAGGGGTCACACAGCCCCAGCATTTT. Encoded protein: CASSFFSGVTQPQHF.

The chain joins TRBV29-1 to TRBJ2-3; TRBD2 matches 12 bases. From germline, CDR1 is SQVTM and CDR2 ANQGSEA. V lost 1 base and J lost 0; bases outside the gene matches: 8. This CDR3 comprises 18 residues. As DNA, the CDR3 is TGCAGCGTTGAAGGTCTGTCTAGCGGGGGGGGAAGCACAGATACGCAGTATTTT. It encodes CSVEGLSSGGGSTDTQYF.

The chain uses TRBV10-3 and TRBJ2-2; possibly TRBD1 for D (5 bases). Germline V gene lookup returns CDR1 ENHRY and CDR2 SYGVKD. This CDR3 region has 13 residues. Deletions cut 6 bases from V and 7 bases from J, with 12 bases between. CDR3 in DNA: TGTGCCATCAGCACAGGCGAGAACGGGGAGCTGTTTTTT. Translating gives CAISTGENGELFF.

The CDR3 spells CASSHRQGAAFF. The DNA for the CDR3 is TGTGCCAGCAGCCATCGACAGGGGGCTGCTTTCTTT. This chain links TRBV6-5 with TRBJ1-1, with 10 bases aligning to TRBD1. Germline lookup yields CDR1 MNHEY and CDR2 SVGAGI. The CDR3 is made up of 12 amino acids. V lost 6 bases and J lost 11; bases outside the gene matches: 6.

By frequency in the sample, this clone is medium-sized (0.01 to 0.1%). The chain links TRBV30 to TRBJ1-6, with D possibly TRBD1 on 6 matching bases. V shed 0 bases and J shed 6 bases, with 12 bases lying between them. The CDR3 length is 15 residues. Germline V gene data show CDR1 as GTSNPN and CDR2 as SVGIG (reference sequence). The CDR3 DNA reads TGTGCCTGGAGTGTACTACCGGGGGCTAATTCACCCCTCCACTTT. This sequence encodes CAWSVLPGANSPLHF.

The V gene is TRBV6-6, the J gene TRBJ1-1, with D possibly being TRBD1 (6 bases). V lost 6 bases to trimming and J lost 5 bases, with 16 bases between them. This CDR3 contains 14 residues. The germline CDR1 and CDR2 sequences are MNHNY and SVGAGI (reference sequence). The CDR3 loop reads CASSFGGGRTEAFF. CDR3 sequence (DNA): TGTGCCAGCAGCTTTGGGGGGGGGCGAACTGAAGCTTTCTTT.

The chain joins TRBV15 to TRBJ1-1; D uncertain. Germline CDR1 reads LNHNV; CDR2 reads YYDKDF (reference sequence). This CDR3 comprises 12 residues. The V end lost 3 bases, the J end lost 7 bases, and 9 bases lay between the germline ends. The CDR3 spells CATSRAFGEAFF. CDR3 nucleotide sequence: TGTGCCACCAGCAGGGCCTTCGGTGAAGCTTTCTTT.

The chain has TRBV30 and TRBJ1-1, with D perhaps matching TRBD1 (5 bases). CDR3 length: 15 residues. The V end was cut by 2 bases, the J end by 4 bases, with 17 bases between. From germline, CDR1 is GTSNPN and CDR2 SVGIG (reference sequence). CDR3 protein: CAWSTNPGRGTEAFF. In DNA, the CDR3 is TGTGCCTGGAGTACCAACCCAGGGCGGGGCACTGAAGCTTTCTTT.

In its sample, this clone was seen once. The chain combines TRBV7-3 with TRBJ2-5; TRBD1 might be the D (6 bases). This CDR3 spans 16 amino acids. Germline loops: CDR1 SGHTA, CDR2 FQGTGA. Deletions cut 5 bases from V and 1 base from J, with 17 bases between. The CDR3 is CASSPFWTATQETQYF. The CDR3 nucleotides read TGTGCCAGCAGCCCATTCTGGACAGCGACCCAAGAGACCCAGTACTTC.

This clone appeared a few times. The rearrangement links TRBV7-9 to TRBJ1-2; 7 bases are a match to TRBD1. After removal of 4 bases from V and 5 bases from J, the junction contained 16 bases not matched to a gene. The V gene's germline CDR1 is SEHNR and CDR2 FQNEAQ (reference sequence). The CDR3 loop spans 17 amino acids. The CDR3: CASSSLLTGEVNYGYTF. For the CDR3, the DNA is TGTGCCAGCAGCTCGTTACTTACAGGGGAGGTCAATTATGGCTACACCTTC.

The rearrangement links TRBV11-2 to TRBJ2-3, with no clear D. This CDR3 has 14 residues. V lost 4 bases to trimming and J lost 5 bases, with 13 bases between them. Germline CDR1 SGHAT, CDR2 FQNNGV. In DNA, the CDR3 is TGTGCCAGCAGCTCCAGGTCCAGAGGAGATACGCAGTATTTT. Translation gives CASSSRSRGDTQYF.

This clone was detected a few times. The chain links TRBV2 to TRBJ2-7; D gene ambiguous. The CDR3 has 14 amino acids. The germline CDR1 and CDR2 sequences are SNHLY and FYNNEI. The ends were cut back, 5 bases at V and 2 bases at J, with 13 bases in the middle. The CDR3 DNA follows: TGTGCCAGCAGTCCGCGGACGGGTCCCTACGAGCAGTACTTC. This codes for CASSPRTGPYEQYF.

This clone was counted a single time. The CDR3 DNA reads TGTGCCAGCAGTTCCACCGACAGGGTTCCCAAAAACATTCAGTACTTC. Its translation: CASSSTDRVPKNIQYF. The V gene is TRBV6-6, the J gene TRBJ2-4; TRBD1 matches at 7 bases. CDR3 length equals 16 residues. Trimming took 4 bases from V and 2 from J; bases not matched to a gene: 8. Germline assignment: CDR1 MNHNY and CDR2 SVGAGI (reference sequence).